This record looks at one T cell receptor (beta chain) sequence and its context. Cells designated naive CD8 were CD45RO-negative and were positively selected for CCR7, with terminally differentiated effector memory CD45RA+ cells excluded. This specimen belongs to a study of shared clonotypes between healthy human individuals. Using immunoSEQ multiplex PCR, the repertoire was profiled, and TCRdb retains in-frame clones only, with some absent. The table shows hundreds of thousands of clones, with about 90% occurring only once. The V gene end was trimmed by 4 bases and the J gene end by 4 bases; junction bases not matched to a gene: 6. CDR1 MNHEY and CDR2 SMNVEV come from the germline V gene (reference sequence). The CDR3 totals 16 residues.

The sequencing input was naive CD8+ T cells sorted from blood. This chain connects TRBV27 to TRBJ2-2; 10 bases are shared with TRBD2. This receptor was taken from a man younger than 40 in good health. Here the CDR3 reads CASSSLAGDGTGELFF. CDR3 DNA: TGTGCCAGCAGTTCGCTAGCGGGAGACGGCACCGGGGAGCTGTTTTTT.